The present TCR beta chain was sequenced within a study of blood T cell repertoires in COVID-19 (TCRdb year 2020). The study in broad terms: Collaborator samples came from the United States, Italy and Spain and covered acute and convalescent phases of COVID-19. The dataset comprised deeply sampled blood TCRbeta repertoires from subjects exposed to, actively infected with, or recovered from COVID-19. The material from the prospective study consisted of cDNA or gDNA derived from T cells, B-cell-depleted T cells, or PBMCs. The repertoires were released in a freely available public database meant as a resource for research on the immune response to SARS-CoV-2. Where HLA class I and class II types were available, the types were taken from metadata supplied by the sample provider, not from assay-based typing. The sample metadata nearly always contained a de-identified subject ID, COVID-19 status, age in years and sex. The samples were drawn from the first 160 participants of the ongoing ImmuneRACE study and from 950 to 1,500 subjects provided by 6 global collaborators.

TCRbeta CDR3 regions were amplified from genomic DNA by means of the immunoSEQ Assay, a bias-controlled multiplex PCR. The study's processing was this. Nucleated cell counts per sample were estimated from amplification of reference gene primers within the assay. Sequence reads were collapsed and filtered to measure the absolute abundance of every unique TCRbeta CDR3 rearrangement. For each sample, productive Simpson clonality was calculated as the square root of Simpson's diversity index over productive rearrangements. TCRdb re-hosts the immuneACCESS table, in-frame sequences only. Its copies lack some clones; in the studies checked, an unresolved V gene accounts for under half of them, and the cause for the rest is not known. V, J and clone size reflect that table, while D and trimming were determined from the DNA. This sample lists more than 250,000 clones; roughly 90% were detected once. Around 6% of the sample is in the top ten clones.

Samples from volunteer blood donors who had recovered from COVID-19 were contributed by a second Seattle source. Each collaborating institution followed its own protocols to collect whole blood in K2EDTA tubes. For TCRbeta analysis, collaborators shipped samples in one of three forms: frozen whole blood, isolated PBMCs, or DNA extracted from either of those sample types. Overall study results and their limits: How much clinical and demographic metadata was included differed by source and by participant, and the metadata was provided uncurated.

A note on this clone: This clone's antigen is unknown. No clone much larger than this one lies a single base away; base qualities are absent.

The CDR3 sequence holds 15 residues, the cysteine and phenylalanine included. The entry retains the CDR3 DNA only, 45 bases that are in frame from base 1. The germline V and J ends show losses of 6 bases and 2 bases respectively, and no gene match explains 7 bases of the junction. Per the germline V gene (reference sequence), SEHNR is the CDR1 and FQNEAQ is the CDR2. The receptor was derived from a man younger than 35 who had recovered from COVID-19. The rearranged segments are TRBV7-9 and TRBJ2-7; TRBD2 fits 10 bases in the junction. The sample consisted of peripheral blood. Read as DNA, the sequence is TGTGCCAGCAGGACCGGGACTAGCGACGCCTACGAGCAGTACTTC. This is translated as CASRTGTSDAYEQYF.